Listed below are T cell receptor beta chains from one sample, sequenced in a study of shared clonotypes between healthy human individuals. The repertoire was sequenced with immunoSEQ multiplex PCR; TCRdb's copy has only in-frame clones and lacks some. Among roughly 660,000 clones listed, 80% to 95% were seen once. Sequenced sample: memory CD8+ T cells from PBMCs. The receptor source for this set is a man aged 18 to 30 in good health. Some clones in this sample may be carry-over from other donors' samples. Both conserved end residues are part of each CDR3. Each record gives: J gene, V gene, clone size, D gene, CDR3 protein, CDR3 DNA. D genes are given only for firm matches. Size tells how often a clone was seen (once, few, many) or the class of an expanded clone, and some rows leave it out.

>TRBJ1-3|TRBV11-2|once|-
CASSLDRSYSGNTIYF
TGTGCCAGCAGCTTAGATCGAAGTTACTCTGGAAACACCATATATTTT
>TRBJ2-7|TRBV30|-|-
CAWVGEPYEQYF
TGTGCCTGGGTCGGGGAACCATACGAGCAGTACTTC
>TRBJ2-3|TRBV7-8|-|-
CASQMRRGADTQYF
TGTGCCAGTCAGATGAGGAGGGGAGCAGATACGCAGTATTTT
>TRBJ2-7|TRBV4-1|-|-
CASSQVGRNYEQYF
TGCGCCAGCAGCCAAGTCGGCAGGAACTACGAGCAGTACTTC
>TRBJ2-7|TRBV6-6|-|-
CASSYPGQINEQYF
TGTGCCAGCAGTTACCCCGGACAAATCAACGAGCAGTACTTC
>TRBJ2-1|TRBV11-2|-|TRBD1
CASTWTGSYNEQFF
TGTGCCAGCACTTGGACAGGGTCCTACAATGAGCAGTTCTTC
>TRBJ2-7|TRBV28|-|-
CASSLGQGYEQYF
TGTGCCAGCAGTTTAGGGCAGGGCTACGAGCAGTACTTC
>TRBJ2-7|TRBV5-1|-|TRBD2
CASSWGTSGTYEQYF
TGCGCCAGCAGCTGGGGGACTAGCGGGACCTACGAGCAGTACTTC
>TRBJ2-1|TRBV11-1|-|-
CASSRSSERSYNEQFF
TGTGCCAGCAGCCGTAGCTCCGAGCGCTCCTACAATGAGCAGTTCTTC
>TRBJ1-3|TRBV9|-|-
CASSRNDRVGNTIYF
TGTGCCAGCAGCCGAAACGATAGGGTTGGAAACACCATATATTTT
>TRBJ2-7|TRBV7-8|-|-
CASSARGKITYEQYF
TGTGCCAGCAGCGCCCGTGGAAAAATTACCTACGAGCAGTACTTC
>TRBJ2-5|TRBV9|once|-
CASSVDGNQETQYF
TGTGCCAGCAGCGTAGACGGCAACCAAGAGACCCAGTACTTC
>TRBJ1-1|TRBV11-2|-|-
CASRSARYRVWPRWTEAFF
TGTGCCAGCCGCTCCGCTAGATACAGAGTTTGGCCTCGTTGGACTGAAGCTTTCTTT
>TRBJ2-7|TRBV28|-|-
CASSFFPGEASYEQYF
TGTGCCAGCAGTTTCTTTCCCGGGGAAGCCTCCTACGAGCAGTACTTC
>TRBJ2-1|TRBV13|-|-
CASSLGGVGWSNEQFF
TGTGCCAGCAGCTTAGGAGGGGTAGGTTGGAGCAATGAGCAGTTCTTC
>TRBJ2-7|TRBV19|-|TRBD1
CASSTRTGIYEQYF
TGTGCCAGTAGTACTCGGACAGGGATCTACGAGCAGTACTTC
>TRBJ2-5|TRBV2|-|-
CASSEGGEETQYF
TGTGCCAGCAGTGAAGGTGGGGAAGAGACCCAGTACTTC
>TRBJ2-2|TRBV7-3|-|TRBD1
CASSSPDRGHVTGELFF
TGTGCCAGCAGCTCTCCGGACAGGGGGCATGTCACCGGGGAGCTGTTTTTT
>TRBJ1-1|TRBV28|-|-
CASTLLGEATNTEAFF
TGTGCCAGCACCCTCTTGGGGGAGGCTACGAACACTGAAGCTTTCTTT
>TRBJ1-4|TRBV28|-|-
CASRLTEVGEKLFF
TGTGCCAGCAGGTTGACAGAAGTAGGGGAAAAACTGTTTTTT
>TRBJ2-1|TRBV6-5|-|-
CASSLRLYNEQFF
TGTGCCAGCAGTTTACGGCTTTACAATGAGCAGTTCTTC
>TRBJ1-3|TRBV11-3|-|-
CASSSRGNTIYF
TGTGCCAGCAGCTCCCGGGGAAACACCATATATTTT
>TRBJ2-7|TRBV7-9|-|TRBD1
CASSLGGQGNFYEQYF
TGTGCCAGCAGCCTGGGGGGACAGGGTAATTTCTACGAGCAGTACTTC
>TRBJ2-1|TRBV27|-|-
CASSARVSYEQFF
TGTGCCAGCAGTGCCCGGGTCTCTTATGAGCAGTTCTTC
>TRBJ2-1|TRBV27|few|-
CASSRGGEQFF
TGTGCCAGCAGCCGTGGGGGTGAGCAGTTCTTC
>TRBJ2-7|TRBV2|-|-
CASSVFRTAYEQYF
TGTGCCAGCAGTGTTTTTAGGACAGCCTACGAGCAGTACTTC
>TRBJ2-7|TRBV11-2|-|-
CASSLYGTYEQYF
TGTGCCAGCAGCTTATACGGAACCTACGAGCAGTACTTC
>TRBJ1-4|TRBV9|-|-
CASSDEAGEATNEKLFF
TGTGCCAGCAGTGATGAAGCAGGGGAGGCAACTAATGAAAAACTGTTTTTT
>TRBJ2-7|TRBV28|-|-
CASSHNSRDEQYF
TGTGCCAGCAGCCACAACTCGAGGGACGAGCAGTACTTC
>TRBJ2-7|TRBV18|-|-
CASSPRDGPYEQYF
TGTGCCAGCTCACCACGGGACGGCCCCTACGAGCAGTACTTC
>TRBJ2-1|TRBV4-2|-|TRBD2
CASSQVLAGHNEQFF
TGTGCCAGCAGCCAAGTCCTAGCGGGCCACAATGAGCAGTTCTTC
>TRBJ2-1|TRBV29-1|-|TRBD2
CSADSGSGYNEQFF
TGCAGCGCCGACAGCGGGAGTGGGTACAATGAGCAGTTCTTC
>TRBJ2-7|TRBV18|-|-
CASSPSRGVLLSSYEQYF
TGTGCCAGCTCCCCCTCACGAGGTGTGCTCCTTAGCTCCTACGAGCAGTACTTC
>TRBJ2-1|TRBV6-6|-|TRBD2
CASSSGLAGANEQFF
TGTGCCAGCAGTTCGGGACTAGCGGGAGCAAATGAGCAGTTCTTC
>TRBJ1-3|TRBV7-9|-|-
CASSLKRADSGNTIYF
TGTGCCAGCAGCTTAAAACGGGCAGACTCTGGAAACACCATATATTTT
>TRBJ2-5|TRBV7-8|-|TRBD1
CASSARDRGPETQYF
TGTGCCAGCAGCGCCCGGGACAGGGGGCCAGAGACCCAGTACTTC
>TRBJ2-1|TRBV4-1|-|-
CASSQGFLGEQFF
TGCGCCAGCAGCCAAGGATTTCTAGGTGAGCAGTTCTTC
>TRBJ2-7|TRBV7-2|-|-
CASSLDLRDTDYEQYF
TGTGCCAGCAGCTTAGACCTACGGGACACCGACTACGAGCAGTACTTC
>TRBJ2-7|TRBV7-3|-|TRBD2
CASSILAGGSYEQYF
TGTGCCAGCAGTATTTTAGCGGGAGGCTCCTACGAGCAGTACTTC
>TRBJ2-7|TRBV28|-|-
CASTAGLKANSYEQYF
TGTGCCAGCACAGCCGGACTCAAAGCGAACTCCTACGAGCAGTACTTC
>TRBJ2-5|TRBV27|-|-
CASSLRQPQETQYF
TGTGCCAGCAGTTTACGACAGCCCCAAGAGACCCAGTACTTC
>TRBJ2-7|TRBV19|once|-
CASSNRALSDYEQYF
TGTGCCAGTTCCAACAGGGCCCTCTCCGACTACGAGCAGTACTTC
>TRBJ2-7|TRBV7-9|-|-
CASSLAGLREAGYYEQYF
TGTGCCAGCAGCTTAGCCGGCCTAAGGGAGGCCGGATACTACGAGCAGTACTTC
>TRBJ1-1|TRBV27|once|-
CASTPGGANTEAFF
TGTGCCAGCACGCCTGGAGGGGCGAACACTGAAGCTTTCTTT
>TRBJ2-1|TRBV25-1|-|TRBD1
CASSTGGTYNEQFF
TGTGCCAGCAGCACAGGGGGGACCTACAATGAGCAGTTCTTC
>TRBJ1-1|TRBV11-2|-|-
CASSLTGNTEAFF
TGTGCCAGCAGCTTAACTGGAAACACTGAAGCTTTCTTT
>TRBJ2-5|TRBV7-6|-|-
CASVVPGKQTQYF
TGTGCCAGCGTCGTACCGGGGAAGCAGACCCAGTACTTC
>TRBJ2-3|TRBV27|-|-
CATATLPGSDTQYF
TGTGCCACCGCTACACTTCCGGGTTCAGATACGCAGTATTTT
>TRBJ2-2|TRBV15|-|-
CATSRDSEGDTGELFF
TGTGCCACCAGCAGAGACTCCGAGGGGGACACCGGGGAGCTGTTTTTT
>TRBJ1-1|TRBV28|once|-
CASSSPFQKEAFF
TGTGCCAGCAGTTCCCCCTTCCAGAAGGAAGCTTTCTTT
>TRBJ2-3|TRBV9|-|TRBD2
CASSGVAGGPTDTQYF
TGTGCCAGCAGCGGGGTAGCGGGAGGGCCTACAGATACGCAGTATTTT
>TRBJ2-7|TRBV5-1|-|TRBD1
CASSLALRTGGPYEQYF
TGCGCCAGCAGCTTGGCCCTGAGAACAGGGGGCCCCTACGAGCAGTACTTC
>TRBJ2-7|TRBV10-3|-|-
CAISGSGSHYEQYF
TGTGCCATCAGTGGCTCCGGGTCTCATTACGAGCAGTACTTC
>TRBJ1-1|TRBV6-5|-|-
CASSWDLNTEAFF
TGTGCCAGCAGTTGGGACTTGAACACTGAAGCTTTCTTT
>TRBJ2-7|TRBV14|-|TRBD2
CASSPGTSGNYEQYF
TGTGCCAGCAGCCCTGGGACTAGCGGGAACTACGAGCAGTACTTC
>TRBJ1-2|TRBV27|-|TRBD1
CASSPWDSSFGYGYTF
TGTGCCAGCAGTCCCTGGGACAGCAGCTTTGGGTATGGCTACACCTTC
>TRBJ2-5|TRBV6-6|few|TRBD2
CASTGGGRREQYF
TGTGCCAGCACCGGCGGGGGACGACGGGAGCAGTACTTC
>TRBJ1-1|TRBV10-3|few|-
CAISESQGHMNTEAFF
TGTGCCATCAGTGAGTCGCAGGGCCACATGAACACTGAAGCTTTCTTT
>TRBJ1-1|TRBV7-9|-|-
CASSPTAWRAETEAFF
TGTGCCAGCAGCCCTACGGCCTGGCGGGCAGAAACTGAAGCTTTCTTT